This record looks at one T cell receptor (beta chain) sequence and its context. Its antigen is not identified. The data originate from a study of human thymus T cells. Whole-study findings and limits: Use of V and J genes seemed skewed within the thymic and blood repertoires.

This CDR3 is built from 14 residues. Germline values: CDR1 MNHEY, CDR2 SVGAGI. V shed 7 bases and J shed 8 bases, with 20 bases lying between them. No fixed cell number was used; all available blood leukocytes supplied DNA. Sequencing was performed with immunoSEQ multiplex PCR; in TCRdb, only in-frame clones are kept and a portion is missing. The repertoire consists of about 50,000 clones, with 95% occurring once and the leading ten covering approximately 0.15%. This TCR was sampled from a girl less than two years old with a congenital heart defect but otherwise immunologically healthy. The V gene is TRBV6-5, the J gene TRBJ1-2, with D hard to call. Sequencing used blood. CDR3 amino acids: CASIFRSGVGGYTF. CDR3 DNA: TGTGCCAGCATATTTCGGAGCGGGGTAGGGGGCTACACCTTC.